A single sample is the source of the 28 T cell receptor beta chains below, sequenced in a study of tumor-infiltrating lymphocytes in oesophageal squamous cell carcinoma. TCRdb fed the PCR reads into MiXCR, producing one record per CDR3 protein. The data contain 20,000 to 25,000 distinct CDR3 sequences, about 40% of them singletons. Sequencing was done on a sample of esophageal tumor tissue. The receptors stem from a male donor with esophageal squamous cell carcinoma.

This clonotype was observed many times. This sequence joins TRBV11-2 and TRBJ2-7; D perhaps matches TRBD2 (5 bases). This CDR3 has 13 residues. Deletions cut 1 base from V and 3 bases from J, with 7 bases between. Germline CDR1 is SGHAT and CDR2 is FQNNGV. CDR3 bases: TGTGCCAGCAGCTTAGGAGAGGGCTACGAGCAGTACTTC. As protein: CASSLGEGYEQYF.

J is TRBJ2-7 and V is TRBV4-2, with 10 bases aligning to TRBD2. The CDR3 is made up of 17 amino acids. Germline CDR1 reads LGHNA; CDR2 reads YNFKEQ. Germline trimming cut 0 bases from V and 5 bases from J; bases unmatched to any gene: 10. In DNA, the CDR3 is TGTGCCAGCAGCCAAGATCCTCCCGGGACTAGCGACAACGAGCAGTACTTC. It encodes CASSQDPPGTSDNEQYF.

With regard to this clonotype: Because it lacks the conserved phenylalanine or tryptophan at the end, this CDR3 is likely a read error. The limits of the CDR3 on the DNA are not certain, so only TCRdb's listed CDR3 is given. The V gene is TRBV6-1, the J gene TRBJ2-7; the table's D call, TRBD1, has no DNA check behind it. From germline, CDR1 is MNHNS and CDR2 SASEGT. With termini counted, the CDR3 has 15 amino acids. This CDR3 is CASSEGAGVTTSSTL.

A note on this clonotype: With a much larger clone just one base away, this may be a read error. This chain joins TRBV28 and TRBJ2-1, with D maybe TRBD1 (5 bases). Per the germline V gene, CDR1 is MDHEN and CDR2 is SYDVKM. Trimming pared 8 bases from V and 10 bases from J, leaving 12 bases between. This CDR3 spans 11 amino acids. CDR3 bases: TGTGCCAGCCTGGACAAGTACGAGCAGTTCTTC. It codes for CASLDKYEQFF.

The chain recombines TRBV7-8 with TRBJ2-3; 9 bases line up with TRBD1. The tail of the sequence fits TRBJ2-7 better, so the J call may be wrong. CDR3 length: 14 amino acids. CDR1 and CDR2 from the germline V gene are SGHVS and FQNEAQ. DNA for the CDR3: TGTGCCAGCAGCTTCTACAGGGGGCGCTACGAGCAGTACTTC. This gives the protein CASSFYRGRYEQYF.

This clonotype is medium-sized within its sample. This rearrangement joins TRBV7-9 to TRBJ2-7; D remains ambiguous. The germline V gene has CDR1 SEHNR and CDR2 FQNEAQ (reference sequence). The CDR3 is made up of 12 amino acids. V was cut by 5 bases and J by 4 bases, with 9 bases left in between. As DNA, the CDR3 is TGTGCCAGCAGCCCCCCAGAGTACGAGCAGTACTTC. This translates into CASSPPEYEQYF.

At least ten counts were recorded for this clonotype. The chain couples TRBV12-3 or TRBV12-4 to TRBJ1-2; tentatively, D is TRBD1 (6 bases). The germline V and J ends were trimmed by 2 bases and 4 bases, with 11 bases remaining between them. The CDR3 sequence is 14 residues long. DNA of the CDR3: TGTGCCAGCAGTTTATGGGGGGGCGGCTATGGCTACACCTTC. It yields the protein CASSLWGGGYGYTF.

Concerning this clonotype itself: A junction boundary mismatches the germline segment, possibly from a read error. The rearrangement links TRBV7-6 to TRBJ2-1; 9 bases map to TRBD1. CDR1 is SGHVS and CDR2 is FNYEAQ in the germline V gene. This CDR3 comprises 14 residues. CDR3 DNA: TGTGCTAGCAGTCGGGGACAGGGTGTCTATGAGCAGTTCTTC. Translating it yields CASSRGQGVYEQFF.

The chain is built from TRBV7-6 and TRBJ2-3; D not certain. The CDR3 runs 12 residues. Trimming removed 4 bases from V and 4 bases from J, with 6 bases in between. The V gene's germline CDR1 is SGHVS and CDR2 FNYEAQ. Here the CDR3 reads CASSSASDTQYF. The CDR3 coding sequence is TGTGCCAGCAGCTCAGCATCAGATACGCAGTATTTT.

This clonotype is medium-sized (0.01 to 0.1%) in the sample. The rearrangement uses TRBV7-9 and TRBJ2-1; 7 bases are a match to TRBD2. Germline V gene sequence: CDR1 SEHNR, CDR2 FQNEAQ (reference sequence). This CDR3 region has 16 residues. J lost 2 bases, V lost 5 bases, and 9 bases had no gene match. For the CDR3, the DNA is TGTGCCAGCAGCCCCGCCTCTAGCGGAACCTACAATGAGCAGTTCTTC. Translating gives CASSPASSGTYNEQFF.

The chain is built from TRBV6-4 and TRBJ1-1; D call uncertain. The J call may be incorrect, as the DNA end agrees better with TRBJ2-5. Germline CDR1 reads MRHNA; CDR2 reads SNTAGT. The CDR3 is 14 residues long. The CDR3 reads CASSYWDQRETQYF. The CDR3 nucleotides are TGTGCCAGCAGCTACTGGGATCAAAGAGAAACCCAGTACTTC.

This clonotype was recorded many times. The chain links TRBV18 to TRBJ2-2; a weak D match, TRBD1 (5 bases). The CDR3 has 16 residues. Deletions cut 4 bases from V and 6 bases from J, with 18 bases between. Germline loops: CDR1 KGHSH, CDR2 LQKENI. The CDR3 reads CASSLKGTGYPGELFF. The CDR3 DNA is TGTGCCAGCTCACTCAAGGGCACAGGCTACCCCGGGGAGCTGTTTTTT.

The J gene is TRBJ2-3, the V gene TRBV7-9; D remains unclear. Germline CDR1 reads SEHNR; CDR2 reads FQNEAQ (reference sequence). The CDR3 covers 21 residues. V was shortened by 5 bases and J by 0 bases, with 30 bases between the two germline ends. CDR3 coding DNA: TGTGCCAGCAGCCTAGGTGGGCGTCGGATCCGCGCCAATTCTAGCACAGATACGCAGTATTTT. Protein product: CASSLGGRRIRANSSTDTQYF.

CDR3 loop: CASSMTGTNEQFF. The CDR3 region has the DNA TGTGCCAGTAGTATGACAGGGACCAATGAGCAGTTCTTC. The chain combines TRBV19 with TRBJ2-7; TRBD1 matches 7 bases. The J call may be faulty, since TRBJ2-1 better matches the DNA end. The V gene's germline CDR1 is LNHDA and CDR2 SQIVND (reference sequence). CDR3 length equals 13 residues.

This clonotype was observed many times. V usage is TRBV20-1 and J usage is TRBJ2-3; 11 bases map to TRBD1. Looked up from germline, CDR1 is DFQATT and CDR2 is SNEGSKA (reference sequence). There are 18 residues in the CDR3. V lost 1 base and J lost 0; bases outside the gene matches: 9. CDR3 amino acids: CSARAGDRGRTSTDTQYF. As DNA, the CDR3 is TGCAGTGCTAGAGCTGGGGACAGGGGGAGGACTAGCACAGATACGCAGTATTTT.

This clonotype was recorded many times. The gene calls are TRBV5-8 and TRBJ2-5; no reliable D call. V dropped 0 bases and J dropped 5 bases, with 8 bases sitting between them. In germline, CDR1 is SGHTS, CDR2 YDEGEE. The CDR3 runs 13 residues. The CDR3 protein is CASSLGQVETQYF. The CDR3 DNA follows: TGTGCCAGCAGCTTGGGGCAGGTGGAGACCCAGTACTTC.

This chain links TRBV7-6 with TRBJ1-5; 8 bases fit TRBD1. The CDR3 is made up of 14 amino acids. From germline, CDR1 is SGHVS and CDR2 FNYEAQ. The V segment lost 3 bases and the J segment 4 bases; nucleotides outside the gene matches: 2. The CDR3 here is CASSFQGANQPQHF. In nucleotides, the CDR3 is TGTGCCAGCAGCTTCCAGGGGGCGAATCAGCCCCAGCATTTT.

The CDR3 protein is CASSLEAGWENIQYF. The CDR3 DNA reads as TGTGCCAGCAGCTTAGAGGCGGGATGGGAAAACATTCAGTACTTC. J is TRBJ2-7 and V is TRBV7-6, with D possibly TRBD2 on 6 matching bases. The assigned J gene may be wrong: the sequence end matches TRBJ2-4 better. CDR1 and CDR2 from the germline V gene are SGHVS and FNYEAQ. The CDR3 is made up of 15 amino acids.

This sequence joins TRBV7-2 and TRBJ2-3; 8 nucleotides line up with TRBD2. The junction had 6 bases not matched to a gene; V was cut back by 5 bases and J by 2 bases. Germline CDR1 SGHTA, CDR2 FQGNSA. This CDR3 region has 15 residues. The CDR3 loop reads CASSPQAGATDTQYF. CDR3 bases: TGTGCCAGCAGCCCACAAGCGGGAGCCACAGATACGCAGTATTTT. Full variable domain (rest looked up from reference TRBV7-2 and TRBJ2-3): GAGVSQSPSNKVTEKGKDVELRCDPISGHTALYWYRQSLGQGLEFLIYFQGNSAPDKSGLPSDRFSAERTGGSVSTLTIQRTQQEDSAVYLCASSPQAGATDTQYFGPGTRLTVL.

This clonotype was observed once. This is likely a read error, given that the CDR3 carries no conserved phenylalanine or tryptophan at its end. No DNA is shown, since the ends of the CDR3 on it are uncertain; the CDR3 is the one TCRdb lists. Here the CDR3 reads CASSLWDRGPSSPLHFGP. The chain employs TRBV5-6 and TRBJ2-3; no DNA check was done on the table's D call, TRBD1. The CDR3 extends over 18 residues, inclusive of both ends. Looked up from germline, CDR1 is SGHDT and CDR2 is YYEEEE.

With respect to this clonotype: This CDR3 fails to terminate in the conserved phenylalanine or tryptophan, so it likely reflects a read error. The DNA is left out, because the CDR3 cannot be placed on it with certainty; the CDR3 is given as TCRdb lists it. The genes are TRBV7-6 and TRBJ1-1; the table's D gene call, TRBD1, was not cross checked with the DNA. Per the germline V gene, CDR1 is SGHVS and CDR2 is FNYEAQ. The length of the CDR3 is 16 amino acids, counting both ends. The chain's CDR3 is CASSITQGGETQYFGP.

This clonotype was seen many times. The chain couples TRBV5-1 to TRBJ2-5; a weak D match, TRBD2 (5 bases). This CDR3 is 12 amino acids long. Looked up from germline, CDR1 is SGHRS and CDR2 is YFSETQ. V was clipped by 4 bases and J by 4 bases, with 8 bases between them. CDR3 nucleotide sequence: TGCGCCAGCAGCGGGAGCCTAGAGACCCAGTACTTC. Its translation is CASSGSLETQYF.

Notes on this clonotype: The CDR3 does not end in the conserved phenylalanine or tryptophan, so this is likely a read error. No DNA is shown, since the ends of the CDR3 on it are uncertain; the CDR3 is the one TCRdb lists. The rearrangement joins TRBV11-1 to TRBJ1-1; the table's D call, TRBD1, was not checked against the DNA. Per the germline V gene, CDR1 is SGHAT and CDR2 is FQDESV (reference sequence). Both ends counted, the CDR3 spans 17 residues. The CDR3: CASSLGQGEQETQYFGP.

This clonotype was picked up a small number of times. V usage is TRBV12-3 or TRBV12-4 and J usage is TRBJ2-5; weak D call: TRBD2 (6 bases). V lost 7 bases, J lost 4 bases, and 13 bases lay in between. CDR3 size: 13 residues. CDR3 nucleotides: TGTGCCAGCAACGGAGGGGTCTTAGAGACCCAGTACTTC. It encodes CASNGGVLETQYF.

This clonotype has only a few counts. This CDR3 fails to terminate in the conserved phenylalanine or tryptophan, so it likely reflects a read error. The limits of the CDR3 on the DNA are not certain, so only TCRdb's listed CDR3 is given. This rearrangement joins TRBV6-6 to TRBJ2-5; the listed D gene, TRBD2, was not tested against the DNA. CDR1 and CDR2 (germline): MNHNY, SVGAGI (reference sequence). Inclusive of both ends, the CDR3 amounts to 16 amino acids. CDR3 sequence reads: CASSYSTANSPLHFGN.

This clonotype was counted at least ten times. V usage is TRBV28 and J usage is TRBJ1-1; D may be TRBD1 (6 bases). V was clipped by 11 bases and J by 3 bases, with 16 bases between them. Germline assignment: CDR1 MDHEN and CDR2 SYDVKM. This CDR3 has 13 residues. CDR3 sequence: CAHQGRRDTEAFF. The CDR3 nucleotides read TGTGCCCACCAGGGGAGGCGGGACACTGAAGCTTTCTTT.

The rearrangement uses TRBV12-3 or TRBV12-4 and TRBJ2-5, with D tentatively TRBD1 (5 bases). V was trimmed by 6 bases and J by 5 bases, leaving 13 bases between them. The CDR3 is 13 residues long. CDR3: CASSLSPGETQYF. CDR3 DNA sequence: TGTGCCAGCAGCCTATCCCCAGGGGAGACCCAGTACTTC.

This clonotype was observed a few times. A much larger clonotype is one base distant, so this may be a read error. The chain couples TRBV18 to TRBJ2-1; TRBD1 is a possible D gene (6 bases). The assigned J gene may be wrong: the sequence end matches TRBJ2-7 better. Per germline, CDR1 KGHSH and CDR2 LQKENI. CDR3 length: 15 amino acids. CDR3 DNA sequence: TGTGCCAGCTCACCATCCCAGGGGTACTACAATGAGCAGTACTTC. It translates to CASSPSQGYYNEQYF.